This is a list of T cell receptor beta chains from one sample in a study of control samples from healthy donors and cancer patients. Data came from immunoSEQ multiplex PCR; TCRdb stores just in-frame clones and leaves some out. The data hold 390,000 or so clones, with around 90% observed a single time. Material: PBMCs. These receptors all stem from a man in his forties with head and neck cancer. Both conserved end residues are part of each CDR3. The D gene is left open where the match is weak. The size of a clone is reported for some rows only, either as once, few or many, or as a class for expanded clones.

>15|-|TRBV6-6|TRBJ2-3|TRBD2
CASSSLTERGDTQYF
TGTGCCAGCAGTTCACTGACAGAGCGGGGAGATACGCAGTATTTT
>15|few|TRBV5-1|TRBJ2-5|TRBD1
CASSLEGAYVETQYF
TGCGCCAGCAGCTTGGAGGGGGCCTATGTAGAGACCCAGTACTTC
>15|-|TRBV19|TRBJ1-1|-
CASSQPLRTNTEAFF
TGTGCCAGTAGCCAACCCCTCAGGACGAACACTGAAGCTTTCTTT
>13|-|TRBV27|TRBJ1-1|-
CASRPGANTEAFF
TGTGCCAGCAGACCCGGGGCGAACACTGAAGCTTTCTTT
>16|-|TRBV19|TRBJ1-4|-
CASSLGLPGQGEKLFF
TGTGCCAGTAGTCTGGGGCTGCCGGGACAAGGGGAAAAACTGTTTTTT
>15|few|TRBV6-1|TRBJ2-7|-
CASRYYATGWDEQYF
TGTGCCAGCAGATATTACGCGACAGGATGGGACGAGCAGTACTTC
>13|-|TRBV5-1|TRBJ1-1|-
CASSLGENTEAFF
TGCGCCAGCAGCTTGGGGGAGAACACTGAAGCTTTCTTT
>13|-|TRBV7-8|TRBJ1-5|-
CASSFGSNQPQHF
TGTGCCAGCAGCTTCGGCAGCAATCAGCCCCAGCATTTT
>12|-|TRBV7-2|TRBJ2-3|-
CASSSPADTQYF
TGTGCCAGCAGCTCCCCCGCGGATACGCAGTATTTT
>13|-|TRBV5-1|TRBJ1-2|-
CASSSDSNYGYTF
TGCGCCAGCAGCTCGGACAGTAACTATGGCTACACCTTC
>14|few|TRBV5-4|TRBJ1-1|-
CASSPHTRGTEAFF
TGTGCCAGCAGCCCCCATACCAGGGGAACTGAAGCTTTCTTT
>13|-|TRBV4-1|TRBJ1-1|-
CASSQWGDTEAFF
TGCGCCAGCAGCCAATGGGGGGACACTGAAGCTTTCTTT
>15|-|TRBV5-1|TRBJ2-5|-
CASSLVSGPEGTQYF
TGCGCCAGCAGCTTGGTCTCGGGGCCTGAAGGGACCCAGTACTTC
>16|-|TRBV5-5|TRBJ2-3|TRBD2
CASTELAGTSTDTQYF
TGTGCCAGCACCGAACTAGCGGGGACTAGCACAGATACGCAGTATTTT
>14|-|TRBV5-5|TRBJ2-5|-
CASSLVAGRETQYF
TGTGCCAGCTCCCTGGTGGCGGGTCGGGAGACCCAGTACTTC
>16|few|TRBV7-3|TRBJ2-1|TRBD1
CASSQNTGTGVSEQFF
TGTGCCAGCAGCCAAAATACCGGGACAGGGGTTAGTGAGCAGTTCTTC
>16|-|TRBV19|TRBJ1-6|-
CASSDSPSSYNSPLHF
TGTGCCAGTAGCGACAGTCCCAGCTCCTATAATTCACCCCTCCACTTT
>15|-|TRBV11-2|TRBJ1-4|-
CASSLEAGVGEKLFF
TGTGCCAGCAGCTTAGAGGCAGGGGTTGGGGAAAAACTGTTTTTT
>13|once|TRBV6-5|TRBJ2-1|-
CASSYGVYNEQFF
TGTGCCAGCAGTTACGGTGTATACAATGAGCAGTTCTTC
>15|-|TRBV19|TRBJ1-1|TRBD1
CASSIGDRGNTEAFF
TGTGCCAGTAGTATAGGGGACAGGGGGAACACTGAAGCTTTCTTT
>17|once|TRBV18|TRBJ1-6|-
CASSPPGGLTDNSPLHF
TGTGCCAGCTCACCACCGGGGGGGTTGACGGATAATTCACCCCTCCACTTT
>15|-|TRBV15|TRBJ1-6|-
CATSTGTPRDSPLHF
TGTGCCACCAGCACCGGGACACCACGCGATTCACCCCTCCACTTT
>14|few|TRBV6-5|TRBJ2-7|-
CASSYSPETYEQYF
TGTGCCAGCAGTTACTCTCCAGAAACCTACGAGCAGTACTTC
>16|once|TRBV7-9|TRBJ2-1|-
CASSLPLRKSYNEQFF
TGTGCCAGCAGCTTACCTTTGCGGAAATCTTACAATGAGCAGTTCTTC
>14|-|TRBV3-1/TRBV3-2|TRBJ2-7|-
CASSQDRLEYEQYF
TGTGCCAGCAGCCAAGATCGACTAGAGTACGAGCAGTACTTC
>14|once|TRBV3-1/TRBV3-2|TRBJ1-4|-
CASSSGKANEKLFF
TGTGCCAGCAGCTCAGGGAAGGCTAATGAAAAACTGTTTTTT
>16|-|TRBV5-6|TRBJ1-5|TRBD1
CASSPFSDRGYQPQHF
TGTGCCAGCAGCCCCTTCTCCGACAGGGGCTATCAGCCCCAGCATTTT
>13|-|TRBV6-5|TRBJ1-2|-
CASSFREIEGYTF
TGTGCCAGCAGCTTCCGGGAGATTGAGGGCTACACCTTC
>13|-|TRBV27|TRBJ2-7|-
CASSLRGGREQYF
TGTGCCAGCAGCCTGAGGGGGGGGCGCGAGCAGTACTTC
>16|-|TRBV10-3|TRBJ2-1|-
CAISELARSSYNEQFF
TGTGCCATCAGTGAGTTAGCCAGAAGCTCCTACAATGAGCAGTTCTTC
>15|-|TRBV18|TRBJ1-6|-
CASSYLRGISSPLHF
TGTGCCAGCTCTTACCTACGGGGGATTAGTTCACCCCTCCACTTT
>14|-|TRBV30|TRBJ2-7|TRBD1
CAWSTTGGVYEQYF
TGTGCCTGGAGTACTACAGGGGGAGTCTACGAGCAGTACTTC
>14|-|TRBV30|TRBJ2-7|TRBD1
CAWSVGDRGFEQYF
TGTGCCTGGAGTGTAGGCGACAGGGGTTTCGAGCAGTACTTC
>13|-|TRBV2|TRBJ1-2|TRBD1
CASSVQGAPGYTF
TGTGCCAGCAGTGTACAGGGGGCGCCGGGCTACACCTTC
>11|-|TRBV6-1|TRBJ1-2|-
CATGQFDGYTF
TGTGCCACCGGACAGTTTGACGGCTACACCTTC
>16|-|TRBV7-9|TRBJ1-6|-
CASSLGQRSYNSPLHF
TGTGCCAGCAGCCTCGGACAGCGCTCCTATAATTCACCCCTCCACTTT
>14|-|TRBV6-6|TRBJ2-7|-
CASSPGGSVYEQYF
TGTGCCAGCAGCCCTGGCGGGTCGGTCTACGAGCAGTACTTC
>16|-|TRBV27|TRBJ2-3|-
CASSLFPGDNTDTQYF
TGTGCCAGCAGTTTATTTCCCGGGGACAACACAGATACGCAGTATTTT
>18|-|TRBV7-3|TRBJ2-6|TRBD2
CASSPPSGNTPGANVLTF
TGTGCCAGCAGCCCCCCTAGCGGGAACACTCCTGGGGCCAACGTCCTGACTTTC
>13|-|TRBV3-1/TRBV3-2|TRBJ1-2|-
CASSPESGYGYTF
TGTGCCAGCAGTCCCGAGAGCGGCTATGGCTACACCTTC
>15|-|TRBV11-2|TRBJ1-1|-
CASSPPHAMNTEAFF
TGTGCCAGCAGCCCACCCCACGCTATGAACACTGAAGCTTTCTTT
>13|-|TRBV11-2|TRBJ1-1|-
CASSAALDTEAFF
TGTGCCAGCAGCGCCGCATTGGACACTGAAGCTTTCTTT
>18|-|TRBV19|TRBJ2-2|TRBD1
CASSATYRGLGISGELFF
TGTGCCAGTAGTGCGACTTACAGGGGATTGGGGATATCCGGGGAGCTGTTTTTT
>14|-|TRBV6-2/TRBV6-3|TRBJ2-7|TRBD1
CASSPRTGGYEQYF
TGTGCCAGCAGTCCCCGGACAGGGGGTTACGAGCAGTACTTC
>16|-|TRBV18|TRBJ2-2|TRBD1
CASSIPGQGITGELFF
TGTGCCAGCTCAATTCCGGGACAGGGGATCACCGGGGAGCTGTTTTTT
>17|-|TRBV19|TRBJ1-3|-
CASSGIGQSFSGNTIYF
TGTGCCAGTAGCGGTATCGGGCAGTCCTTCTCTGGAAACACCATATATTTT
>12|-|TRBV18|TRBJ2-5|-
CASSPPGETQYF
TGTGCCAGCTCACCACCGGGAGAGACCCAGTACTTC
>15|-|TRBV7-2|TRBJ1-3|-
CASSLTGLSGNTIYF
TGTGCCAGCAGCTTAACGGGACTCTCTGGAAACACCATATATTTT
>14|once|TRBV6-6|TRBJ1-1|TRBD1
CASSLRGQTTEAFF
TGTGCCAGCAGTTTGCGGGGACAGACCACTGAAGCTTTCTTT
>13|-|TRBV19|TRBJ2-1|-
CASSIGRDNEQFF
TGTGCCAGTAGTATCGGGAGAGACAATGAGCAGTTCTTC
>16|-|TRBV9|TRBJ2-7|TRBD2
CASSVLAGVSSYEQYF
TGTGCCAGCAGCGTCCTAGCGGGGGTCTCCTCCTACGAGCAGTACTTC
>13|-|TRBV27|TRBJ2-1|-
CASSLSAFDEQFF
TGTGCCAGCAGTTTATCAGCTTTCGATGAGCAGTTCTTC
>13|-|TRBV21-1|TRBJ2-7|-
CASSAPKGAEQYF
TGTGCCAGCAGCGCACCGAAGGGGGCCGAGCAGTACTTC
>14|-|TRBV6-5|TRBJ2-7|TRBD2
CASTLSGGAYEQYF
TGTGCCAGCACCCTAAGCGGGGGAGCCTACGAGCAGTACTTC
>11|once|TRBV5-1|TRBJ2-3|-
CASYQADTQYF
TGCGCCAGCTACCAAGCAGATACGCAGTATTTT
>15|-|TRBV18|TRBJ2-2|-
CASSPVGLNTGELFF
TGTGCCAGCTCACCGGTAGGGTTAAACACCGGGGAGCTGTTTTTT
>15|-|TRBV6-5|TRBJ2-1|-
CASKTAPGVYNEQFF
TGTGCCAGCAAAACGGCTCCTGGTGTCTACAATGAGCAGTTCTTC